This TCR beta chain was identified in a study of T cell repertoires in cytomegalovirus infection. Study-level points and caveats: People with CMV and the relevant HLA were identified by cumulative public TCR beta family frequency.

TCRdb redid the calling of the reads with MiXCR, one entry per CDR3 protein. The repertoire holds about 530,000 distinct CDR3 sequences, about 25% seen once, with about 13% in the top ten. This clonotype appeared many times. Its antigen is as yet unknown. This CDR3 spans 14 amino acids. V was clipped by 6 bases and J by 9 bases; unmatched bases: 11. From germline, CDR1 is SGHTA and CDR2 FQGNSA. The sequence came from a human donor in good health (CMV status not recorded). Some clones in this sample may be carry-over from other donors' samples. This chain links TRBV7-2 with TRBJ2-3, with TRBD2 identical over 8 bases. The sequenced material came from PBMCs. In DNA, the CDR3 is TGTGCCAGCAGTTACAATAGCGGGGAAGGCACGCAGTATTTT. It yields the protein CASSYNSGEGTQYF.